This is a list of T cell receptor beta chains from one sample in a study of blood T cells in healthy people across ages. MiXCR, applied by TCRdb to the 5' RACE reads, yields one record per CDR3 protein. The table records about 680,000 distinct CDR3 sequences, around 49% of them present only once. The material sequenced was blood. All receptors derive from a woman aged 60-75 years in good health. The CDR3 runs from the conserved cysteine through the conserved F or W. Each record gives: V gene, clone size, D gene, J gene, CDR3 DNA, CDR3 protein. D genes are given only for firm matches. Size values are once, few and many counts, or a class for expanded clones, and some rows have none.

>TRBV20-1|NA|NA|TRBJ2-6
TGCAGCGCTAGAGGTCTGGCCGGTCGAGGGAAGTCCGGTGGGGCCAACGTCCTGACTTTC
CSARGLAGRGKSGGANVLTF
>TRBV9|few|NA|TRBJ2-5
TGTGCCAGCAGCGTAGAAGCGTCGGAGACCCAGTACTTC
CASSVEASETQYF
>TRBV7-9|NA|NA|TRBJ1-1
TGTGCCAGCAGCCGATTAAGGGGTACTGAAGCTTTCTTT
CASSRLRGTEAFF
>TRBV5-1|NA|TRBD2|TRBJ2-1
TGCGCCAGCAGCACGGGACTACGCTACAATGAGCAGTTCTTC
CASSTGLRYNEQFF
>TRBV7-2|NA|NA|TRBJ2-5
TGTGCCAGCAGCCGCCGCAGCCGGGGGAGCTACCAAGAGACCCAGTACTTC
CASSRRSRGSYQETQYF
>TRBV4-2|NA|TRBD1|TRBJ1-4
TGTGCCAGCAGCCAAGCATCTCCGGCAGGGGGATTAGAAAAACTGTTTTTT
CASSQASPAGGLEKLFF
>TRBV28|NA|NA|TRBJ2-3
TGTGCCAGCCCTAAAGACAAGACCAGCACAGATACGCAGTATTTT
CASPKDKTSTDTQYF
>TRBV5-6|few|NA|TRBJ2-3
TGTGCCAGCAGCGCGACCCTTCCCACAGATACGCAGTATTTT
CASSATLPTDTQYF
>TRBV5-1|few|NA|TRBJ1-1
TGCGCCAGCAGCTTGGCCGGCTCGGGGAGCACTGAAGCTTTCTTT
CASSLAGSGSTEAFF
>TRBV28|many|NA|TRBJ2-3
TGTGCCAGCAGTTTTCGTCTAGGGGGCACAGATACGCAGTATTTT
CASSFRLGGTDTQYF
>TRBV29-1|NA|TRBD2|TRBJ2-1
TGCAGCGTTGAAGATGGGCTAGCGGGAGTGTACAATGAGCAGTTCTTC
CSVEDGLAGVYNEQFF
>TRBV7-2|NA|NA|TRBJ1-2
TGTGCCAGCAGCCCCGAATTAGGGGCCTATGGCTACACCTTC
CASSPELGAYGYTF
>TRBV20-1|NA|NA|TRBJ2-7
TGCAGTGCTAGAGAGGGGGGTTATACCTACGAGCAGTACTTC
CSAREGGYTYEQYF
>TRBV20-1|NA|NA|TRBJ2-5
TGCAGTGCTAGGGAAGGGAGCACCCAAGAGACCCAGTACTTC
CSAREGSTQETQYF
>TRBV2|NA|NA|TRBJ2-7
TGTGCCAGCAGAATCGGGCTAGCGACATCCTACGAGCAGTACTTC
CASRIGLATSYEQYF
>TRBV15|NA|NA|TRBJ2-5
TGTGCCACCAGCAGAGATCAGGGTCAGCCCCAGTACTTC
CATSRDQGQPQYF
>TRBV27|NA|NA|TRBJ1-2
TGTGCCAGCAGTCCCGCGGGACACTTTAACTATGGCTACACCTTC
CASSPAGHFNYGYTF
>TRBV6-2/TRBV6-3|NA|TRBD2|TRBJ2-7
TGTGCCAGCAGTTTTAGCGGGAGCATAAATGAGCAGTACTTC
CASSFSGSINEQYF
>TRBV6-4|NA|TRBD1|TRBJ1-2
TGTGCCAGCAGTGACTCGCTAGGGGGCGCAGGTGGCTACACCTTC
CASSDSLGGAGGYTF
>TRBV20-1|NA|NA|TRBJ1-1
TGCAGTGCCCCAGGGGCAGTTGGGGACACTGAAGCTTTCTTT
CSAPGAVGDTEAFF
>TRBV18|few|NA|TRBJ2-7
TGTGCCAGCAGCCCTAGGACGGGATCCTACGAGCAGTACTTC
CASSPRTGSYEQYF
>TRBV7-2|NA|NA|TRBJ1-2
TGTGCCAGCAGCTCCCCGAAGGACAGCCTTTATGGCTACACCTTC
CASSSPKDSLYGYTF
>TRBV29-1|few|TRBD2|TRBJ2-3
TGCAGCGTGACTAGCACGGGCACAGATACGCAGTATTTT
CSVTSTGTDTQYF
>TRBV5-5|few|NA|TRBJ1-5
TGTGCCAGCAGCTTCGGGGAGGGAGGTCAGCCCCAGCATTTT
CASSFGEGGQPQHF
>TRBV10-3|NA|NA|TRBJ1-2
TGTGCCATCAGTGCCGGACAGACAAACATAAACTATGGCTACACCTTC
CAISAGQTNINYGYTF
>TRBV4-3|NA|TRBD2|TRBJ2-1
TGCGCCAGCAGCCAACGGACTAGCGGGAGGATCAATGAGCAGTTCTTC
CASSQRTSGRINEQFF
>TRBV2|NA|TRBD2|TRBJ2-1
TGTGCCAGCAGGGGGACTAGCGGGACGGGTATCAACGAGCAGTTCTTC
CASRGTSGTGINEQFF
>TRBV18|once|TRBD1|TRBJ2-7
TGTGCCAGCTCACCATACCGACAGGGCGAGCAGTACTTC
CASSPYRQGEQYF